The sequence of this T cell receptor (beta chain) was determined in a study of cytomegalovirus exposure and HLA in healthy donors. Vbeta (60) and Jbeta (13) primers were used in the PCR. TCRdb's copy holds only in-frame clones and misses some; the assay was immunoSEQ multiplex PCR. This table holds about 180,000 clones, 79% found once. Concerning this clone: Its target is not known.

General study findings and limits: In a later analysis, across HLA loci, associated TCR counts were highest for DRB1, lowest for HLA-C. In a later analysis, a missense DCLRE1C variant was linked to TCR beta V- and J-gene trimming.

Trimming cost V 3 bases and J 0 bases, with 12 bases left between them. Germline loops: CDR1 SQVTM, CDR2 ANQGSEA. CDR3 size: 15 residues. The sequenced material came from PBMCs. V usage is TRBV29-1 and J usage is TRBJ1-3; TRBD1 is a possible D gene (6 bases). The clonotype comes from a middle-aged woman in good health and CMV-seronegative. CDR3 loop: CSVDLGGGSGNTIYF. The CDR3 nucleotides read TGCAGCGTTGATTTAGGGGGTGGCTCTGGAAACACCATATATTTT.